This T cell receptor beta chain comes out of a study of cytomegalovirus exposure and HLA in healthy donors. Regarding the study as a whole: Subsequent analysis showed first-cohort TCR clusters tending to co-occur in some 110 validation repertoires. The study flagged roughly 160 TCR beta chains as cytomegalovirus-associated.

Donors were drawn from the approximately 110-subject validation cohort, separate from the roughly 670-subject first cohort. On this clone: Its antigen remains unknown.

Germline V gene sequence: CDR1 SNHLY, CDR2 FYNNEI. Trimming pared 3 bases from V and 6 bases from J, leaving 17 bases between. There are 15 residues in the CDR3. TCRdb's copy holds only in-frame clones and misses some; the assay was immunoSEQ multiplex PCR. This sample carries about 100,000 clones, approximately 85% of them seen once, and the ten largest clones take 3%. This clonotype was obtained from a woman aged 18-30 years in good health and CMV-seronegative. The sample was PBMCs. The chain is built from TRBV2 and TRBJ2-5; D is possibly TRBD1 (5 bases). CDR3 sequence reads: CASSEQAGSIQTQYF. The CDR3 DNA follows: TGTGCCAGCAGTGAGCAAGCAGGGTCAATTCAGACCCAGTACTTC. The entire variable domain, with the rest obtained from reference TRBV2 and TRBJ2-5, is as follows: EPEVTQTPSHQVTQMGQEVILRCVPISNHLYFYWYRQILGQKVEFLVSFYNNEISEKSEIFDDQFSVERPDGSNFTLKIRSTKLEDSAMYFCASSEQAGSIQTQYFGPGTRLLVL.